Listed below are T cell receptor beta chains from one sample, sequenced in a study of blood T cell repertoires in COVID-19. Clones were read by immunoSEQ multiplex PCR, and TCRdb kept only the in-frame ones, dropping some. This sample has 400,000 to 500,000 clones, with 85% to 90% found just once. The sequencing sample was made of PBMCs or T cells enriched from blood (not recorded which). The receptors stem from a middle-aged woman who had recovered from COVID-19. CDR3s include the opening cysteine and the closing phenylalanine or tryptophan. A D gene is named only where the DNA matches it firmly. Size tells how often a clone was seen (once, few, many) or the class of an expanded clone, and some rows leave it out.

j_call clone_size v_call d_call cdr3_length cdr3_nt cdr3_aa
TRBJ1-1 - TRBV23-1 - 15 TGCGCCAGCACCCGGCGGGTGCGAAGGTGCACTGAAGCTTTCTTT CASTRRVRRCTEAFF
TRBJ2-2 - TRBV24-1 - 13 TGTGCCACCAGTGCCTCTAGCACCGGGGAGCTGTTTTTT CATSASSTGELFF
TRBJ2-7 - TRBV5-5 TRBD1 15 TGTGCCAGCAGCCCGGGACAGCTGAGCTCCTACGAGCAGTACTTC CASSPGQLSSYEQYF
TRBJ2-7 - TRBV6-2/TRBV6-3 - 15 TGTGCCAGCAGCGTTTCCGGGACAAGAGACTACGAGCAGTACTTC CASSVSGTRDYEQYF
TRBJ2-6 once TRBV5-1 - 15 TGCGCCAGCAGCTTGGGGAGCTCTGGGGCCAACGTCCTGACTTTC CASSLGSSGANVLTF
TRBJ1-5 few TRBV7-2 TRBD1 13 TGTGCCAGCAGCTTAGGGACAGGAGGGCCCCAGCATTTT CASSLGTGGPQHF
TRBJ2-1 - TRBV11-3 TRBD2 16 TGTGCCAGCAGCTTATACCCGGGAGGGCCTGAAAATGAGCAGTTCTTC CASSLYPGGPENEQFF
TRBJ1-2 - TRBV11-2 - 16 TGTGCCAGCAGCTTAGTAGGCAGGGAACGGGACTATGGCTACACCTTC CASSLVGRERDYGYTF
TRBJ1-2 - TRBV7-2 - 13 TGTGCCAGCAGCCCCGACAAAAACTATGGCTACACCTTC CASSPDKNYGYTF
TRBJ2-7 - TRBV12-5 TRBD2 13 TGTGCTAGTGGTTTGGCCTGGGGGGGCGAGCAGTACTTC CASGLAWGGEQYF
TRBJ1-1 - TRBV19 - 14 TGTGCCAGTAGTACGGGGGGGCAGAACACTGAAGCTTTCTTT CASSTGGQNTEAFF
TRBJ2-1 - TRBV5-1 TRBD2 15 TGCGCCAGCAGCTTGGGCGGGGGACTTCACAATGAGCAGTTCTTC CASSLGGGLHNEQFF
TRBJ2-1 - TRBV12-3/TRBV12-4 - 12 TGTGCCAGCAACAACCAGTACAATGAGCAGTTCTTC CASNNQYNEQFF
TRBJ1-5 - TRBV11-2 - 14 TGTGCCAGCAGCTTAGGGGCAGGTTATGAGCCCCAGCATTTT CASSLGAGYEPQHF
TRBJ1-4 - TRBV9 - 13 TGTGCCAGCAGCGTAGCGGCAGGGGAAAAACTGTTTTTT CASSVAAGEKLFF
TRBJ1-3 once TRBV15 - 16 TGTGCCACCAGCAGAGTAGTCCGCAACTCTGGAAACACCATATATTTT CATSRVVRNSGNTIYF
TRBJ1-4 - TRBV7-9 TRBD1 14 TGTGCCAGCAGCTTGGGACAGGGGGAGGAAAAACTGTTTTTT CASSLGQGEEKLFF
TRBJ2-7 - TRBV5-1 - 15 TGCGCCAGCAGCTTGGGGCAGGGTAGCTCCTACGAGCAGTACTTC CASSLGQGSSYEQYF
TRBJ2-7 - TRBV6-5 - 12 TGTGCCAGCAGGGAGGCATCCTACGAGCAGTACTTC CASREASYEQYF
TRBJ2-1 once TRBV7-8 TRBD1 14 TGTGCCAGCAGCTTAGGACAGGGGTTGGGTGAGCAGTTCTTC CASSLGQGLGEQFF